The clone carrying this T cell receptor beta chain was seen more than once but under ten times. Antigen: not known. The data stem from a study of human T cells and chemical hapten exposure. Study-level findings and limits: TCRs at a frequency above 1 in 1000 stayed unchanged with DPC sensitization. As patch test score rose, PT1 expanded TCR counts tended to rise as well.

TCRdb independently ran MiXCR on the RACE reads; one entry per CDR3 protein. The sample gives some 300,000 distinct CDR3 sequences, 5.5% of which show up once; around 8% is in the top ten. The sample's time point: pre-sensitization, week 0. Described treatment: therapeutic diphenylcyclopropenone sensitization with weekly scalp DPC. Sequenced here: whole blood, sampled in connection with sensitization to the hapten diphenylcyclopropenone (DPC). The source of this sequence is a woman between 18 and 29 years old with alopecia areata. Some clones in this sample may be carry-over from other donors' samples.

CDR3 residues: CASSQPPFYGYTF. CDR3 DNA sequence: TGTGCCAGCAGCCAACCACCGTTCTATGGCTACACCTTC. The rearrangement uses TRBV3-1 and TRBJ1-2; D is unresolved. Germline CDR1 reads LGHDT; CDR2 reads YNNKEL (reference sequence). V was trimmed by 2 bases and J by 4 bases, leaving 8 bases between them. There are 13 residues in the CDR3.